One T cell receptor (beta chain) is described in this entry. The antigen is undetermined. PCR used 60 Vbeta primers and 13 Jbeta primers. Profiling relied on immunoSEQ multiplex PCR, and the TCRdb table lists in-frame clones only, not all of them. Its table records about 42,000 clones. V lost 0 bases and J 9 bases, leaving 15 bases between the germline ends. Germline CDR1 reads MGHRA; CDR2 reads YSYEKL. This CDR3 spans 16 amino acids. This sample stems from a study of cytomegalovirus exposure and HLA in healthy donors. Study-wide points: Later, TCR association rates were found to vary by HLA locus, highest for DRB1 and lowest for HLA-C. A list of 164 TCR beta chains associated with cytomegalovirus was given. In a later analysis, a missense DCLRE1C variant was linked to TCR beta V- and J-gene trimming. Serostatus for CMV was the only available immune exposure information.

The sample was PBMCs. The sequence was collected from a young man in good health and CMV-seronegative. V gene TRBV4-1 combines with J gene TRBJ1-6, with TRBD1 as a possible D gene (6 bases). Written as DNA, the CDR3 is TGCGCCAGCAGCCAAGAGGTCACAGGGCCCTTTTCACCCCTCCACTTT. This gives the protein CASSQEVTGPFSPLHF.